This entry features one TCR beta chain sequence. The CDR3 extends over 16 amino acids. J gave up 3 bases and V 0 bases, and 7 bases lay outside the gene matches. CDR1 SGHNT and CDR2 YYREEE come from the germline V gene (reference sequence). TCRdb recomputed calls from the 5' RACE reads with MiXCR, one row per CDR3 protein. There are roughly 40,000 distinct CDR3 sequences in the sample; 25% to 30% occur only once, and 3.7% lies in the top ten. The V and J genes are TRBV5-4 and TRBJ1-1, with 8 bases identical to TRBD1. This receptor was taken from a female donor with breast cancer. Specimen: memory CD4+ T cells sorted from a lymph node. The subset denotes: memory CD4+ T cells, CD4+CD45RO+CD25-. The DNA of the CDR3 is TGTGCCAGCAGCTTGGTTGCAGGGGGCGGGTACACTGAAGCTTTCTTT. Translating gives CASSLVAGGGYTEAFF.